Presented here are 2 T cell receptor beta chains from one specimen sequenced in a study of T cell repertoires in cytomegalovirus infection. MiXCR, applied by TCRdb to the reads, yields one record per CDR3 protein. This sample has 650,000 to 900,000 distinct CDR3 sequences, with 25% to 35% found just once. These TCRs are of unknown antigen specificity. Sequences were derived from cultured CD8+ T cells from PBMCs, sampled from culture after CMV antigen stimulation. The receptor source for this set is a human donor in good health (CMV status not recorded). Some clones in this sample may be carry-over from other donors' samples.

In this sample, this clonotype turned up a few times. The chain employs TRBV2 and TRBJ1-2; D is possibly TRBD1 (6 bases). V was clipped by 7 bases and J by 4 bases, with 19 bases between them. Looked up from germline, CDR1 is SNHLY and CDR2 is FYNNEI. The CDR3 length is 15 residues. CDR3 sequence: CASTTPRTAFYGYTF. DNA of the CDR3: TGTGCCAGCACCACCCCGAGGACAGCCTTCTATGGCTACACCTTC.

This clonotype appeared many times. The chain combines TRBV28 with TRBJ2-1; the D gene is possibly TRBD2 (5 bases). This CDR3 spans 14 amino acids. Germline values: CDR1 MDHEN, CDR2 SYDVKM. V was pared by 6 bases and J by 2 bases, with 11 bases between. CDR3 sequence reads: CASRASGAYNEQFF. The DNA for the CDR3 is TGTGCCAGCAGGGCCAGCGGAGCCTACAATGAGCAGTTCTTC.